A selection of T cell receptor beta chains follows, all from one sample in a study of blood T cell repertoires in COVID-19. The data were produced by immunoSEQ multiplex PCR, yet TCRdb's version contains in-frame clones alone and is incomplete. Of about 210,000 clones in the sample, approximately 91% were seen once. Sequences were obtained from peripheral blood. The source is a woman in her forties with acute or convalescent COVID-19. Each CDR3 is given with its conserved first and last residue. A D gene is named only where the DNA matches it firmly. For some rows the clone size is stated as once, few or many, or as a class when expanded; others skip it.

J gene	V gene	D gene	clone size	CDR3 protein	CDR3 DNA
TRBJ2-3	TRBV7-9	.	medium-sized	CASSLDQGTDTQYF	TGTGCCAGCAGCTTAGATCAGGGAACAGATACGCAGTATTTT
TRBJ2-3	TRBV6-5	TRBD2	.	CASRLAGPYTDTQYF	TGTGCCAGCAGATTAGCGGGGCCCTACACAGATACGCAGTATTTT
TRBJ2-1	TRBV5-1	TRBD2	.	CASSLGGGDDEQFF	TGCGCCAGCAGCTTGGGGGGAGGGGACGATGAGCAGTTCTTC
TRBJ1-1	TRBV6-6	.	.	CASSHPVGTSNTEAFF	TGTGCCAGCAGTCACCCCGTGGGGACTTCAAACACTGAAGCTTTCTTT
TRBJ2-1	TRBV30	.	.	CAWTPGSYNEQFF	TGTGCCTGGACACCGGGATCCTACAATGAGCAGTTCTTC
TRBJ1-1	TRBV5-8	.	.	CASSNGQYTEAFF	TGTGCCAGCAGCAACGGACAGTACACTGAAGCTTTCTTT
TRBJ1-2	TRBV30	.	.	CAWWADNYGYTF	TGTGCCTGGTGGGCAGACAACTATGGCTACACCTTC
TRBJ2-6	TRBV6-5	.	.	CASNRETGANVLTF	TGTGCCAGCAACAGGGAGACTGGGGCCAACGTCCTGACTTTC
TRBJ1-1	TRBV6-2/TRBV6-3	TRBD1	.	CASSRDRGQPMNTEAFF	TGTGCCAGCAGCCGAGACAGGGGGCAACCCATGAACACTGAAGCTTTCTTT
TRBJ1-1	TRBV30	.	.	CAWSGGQRATEAFF	TGTGCCTGGAGTGGAGGGCAGAGGGCCACTGAAGCTTTCTTT
TRBJ2-1	TRBV18	TRBD1	.	CASSPRTGAYNEQFF	TGTGCCAGCTCACCAAGGACAGGGGCATACAATGAGCAGTTCTTC
TRBJ2-2	TRBV3-1/TRBV3-2	.	.	CASSQLGGTGELFF	TGTGCCAGCAGCCAGTTGGGGGGCACCGGGGAGCTGTTTTTT
TRBJ1-1	TRBV27	.	.	CASSLSPQWGLLEAFF	TGTGCCAGCAGTTTATCACCACAGTGGGGGCTCCTTGAAGCTTTCTTT
TRBJ1-2	TRBV2	TRBD1	.	CASSGPKQGLEGYTF	TGTGCCAGCAGTGGACCAAAACAGGGGTTAGAGGGCTACACCTTC
TRBJ1-4	TRBV30	TRBD1	.	CAWSVQGIGRGNEKLFF	TGTGCCTGGAGTGTACAGGGGATTGGCAGGGGCAATGAAAAACTGTTTTTT
TRBJ1-2	TRBV21-1	.	.	CASSSDPRQVYNYGYTF	TGTGCCAGCAGCAGCGACCCGCGACAGGTTTATAACTATGGCTACACCTTC
TRBJ1-2	TRBV3-1/TRBV3-2	.	.	CASSQEGAVDYGYTF	TGTGCCAGCAGCCAAGAAGGGGCGGTCGACTATGGCTACACCTTC
TRBJ2-1	TRBV5-1	.	.	CASSSGTSSYNEQFF	TGCGCCAGCAGCTCCGGGACTTCCTCCTACAATGAGCAGTTCTTC
TRBJ1-4	TRBV4-1	TRBD1	.	CASSPLNRGRNEKLFF	TGCGCCAGCAGCCCACTTAACAGGGGACGTAATGAAAAACTGTTTTTT
TRBJ1-2	TRBV24-1	.	.	CATSDGAGYGYTF	TGTGCCACCAGTGATGGGGCAGGGTATGGCTACACCTTC
TRBJ1-1	TRBV5-5	.	once	CASSLSDEAFF	TGTGCCAGCAGCTTATCAGATGAAGCTTTCTTT
TRBJ1-1	TRBV9	.	.	CASAPGDTEAFF	TGTGCCTCCGCCCCGGGTGACACTGAAGCTTTCTTT
TRBJ1-5	TRBV5-5	.	.	CASSLAYGGGEGVGPQHF	TGTGCCAGCAGCTTGGCCTACGGGGGAGGGGAGGGTGTTGGACCCCAGCATTTT
TRBJ2-3	TRBV6-5	.	.	CATLRGTGTDTQYF	TGTGCCACCCTTAGGGGCACCGGGACAGATACGCAGTATTTT
TRBJ1-1	TRBV6-5	.	.	CASRKFDRTNTEAFF	TGTGCCAGCAGGAAGTTCGACAGAACGAACACTGAAGCTTTCTTT
TRBJ1-5	TRBV7-9	.	.	CASSSSGGEQPQHF	TGTGCCAGCAGCTCCTCGGGGGGAGAGCAGCCCCAGCATTTT
TRBJ1-2	TRBV24-1	.	.	CATSDLRVDYGYTF	TGTGCCACCAGTGATTTGCGGGTGGACTATGGCTACACCTTC
TRBJ1-2	TRBV2	.	.	CASRSGSDYGYTF	TGTGCCAGCAGGTCTGGCAGCGATTATGGCTACACCTTC
TRBJ1-1	TRBV19	.	.	CASSFQGIEAFF	TGTGCCAGTAGTTTCCAGGGGATAGAAGCTTTCTTT
TRBJ2-2	TRBV30	TRBD2	.	CAWSVGGADGELFF	TGTGCCTGGAGTGTCGGGGGGGCGGACGGGGAGCTGTTTTTT
TRBJ2-1	TRBV20-1	.	.	CSAGGGLGQFF	TGCAGTGCTGGGGGCGGACTAGGGCAGTTCTTC
TRBJ1-2	TRBV5-1	TRBD1	few	CASSLETGGYYGYTF	TGCGCCAGCAGCTTGGAAACAGGGGGATACTATGGCTACACCTTC
TRBJ2-5	TRBV10-3	.	.	CAIRSSPGVETQYF	TGTGCCATCAGATCATCCCCGGGAGTAGAGACCCAGTACTTC
TRBJ1-5	TRBV10-3	TRBD1	.	CAISESDPARDRGGNQPQHF	TGTGCCATCAGTGAGTCGGACCCCGCTAGGGACAGGGGAGGCAATCAGCCCCAGCATTTT
TRBJ2-6	TRBV6-5	.	once	CASSPYSSGANVLTF	TGTGCCAGCAGTCCATACAGCTCTGGGGCCAACGTCCTGACTTTC
TRBJ1-2	TRBV6-5	TRBD1	.	CASIILQGSNYGYTF	TGTGCCAGCATCATCCTACAGGGGTCTAACTATGGCTACACCTTC
TRBJ1-4	TRBV21-1	.	once	CASSKLKSRGATNEKLFF	TGTGCCAGCAGCAAGCTTAAGAGCAGGGGAGCAACTAATGAAAAACTGTTTTTT
TRBJ2-3	TRBV2	.	.	CASSGRHTGGRTDTQYF	TGTGCCAGCAGTGGGAGACACACGGGGGGCCGCACAGATACGCAGTATTTT
TRBJ2-1	TRBV5-6	.	once	CASSLMSRLAYNEQFF	TGTGCCAGCAGCTTGATGAGCCGACTAGCCTACAATGAGCAGTTCTTC
TRBJ1-2	TRBV19	.	few	CASSEGEVYGYTF	TGTGCCAGTTCGGAGGGTGAGGTGTATGGCTACACCTTC
TRBJ2-5	TRBV6-5	.	once	CASSPTDRETQYF	TGTGCCAGCAGCCCAACAGATAGGGAGACCCAGTACTTC
TRBJ1-1	TRBV19	.	.	CASSFDQGITEAFF	TGTGCCAGTAGTTTTGATCAGGGGATCACTGAAGCTTTCTTT
TRBJ1-3	TRBV28	.	.	CASSDTGTRSGNTIYF	TGTGCCAGCAGCGATACCGGGACACGCTCTGGAAACACCATATATTTT
TRBJ1-2	TRBV6-5	TRBD1	.	CASITGGQGPYGYTF	TGTGCCAGCATTACCGGGGGACAGGGTCCCTATGGCTACACCTTC
TRBJ1-5	TRBV28	TRBD1	once	CASSSPTGGFGNQPQHF	TGTGCCAGCAGTTCCCCCACAGGGGGCTTTGGCAATCAGCCCCAGCATTTT
TRBJ1-2	TRBV9	TRBD1	.	CASSPGQGLNYGYTF	TGTGCCAGCAGCCCAGGACAGGGACTTAACTATGGCTACACCTTC
TRBJ2-1	TRBV4-2	TRBD2	.	CASSQASGAYNEQFF	TGTGCCAGCAGCCAAGCGAGCGGGGCTTACAATGAGCAGTTCTTC
TRBJ2-1	TRBV5-1	TRBD1	.	CASNFQGAENEQFF	TGCGCCAGCAACTTCCAGGGGGCTGAAAATGAGCAGTTCTTC
TRBJ1-1	TRBV2	TRBD1	.	CASRRQGQENTEAFF	TGTGCCAGCAGGCGTCAAGGACAGGAAAACACTGAAGCTTTCTTT
TRBJ1-1	TRBV7-9	TRBD1	.	CASSITGGHLLEAFF	TGTGCCAGCAGCATCACAGGGGGGCACCTCCTTGAAGCTTTCTTT
TRBJ2-3	TRBV6-1	TRBD1	.	CASSEDRGRGDTQYF	TGTGCCAGCAGTGAAGACAGGGGGCGGGGAGATACGCAGTATTTT
TRBJ1-2	TRBV3-1/TRBV3-2	TRBD1	.	CASSRDRLYGYTF	TGTGCCAGCAGCCGGGACAGGCTTTATGGCTACACCTTC
TRBJ2-3	TRBV21-1	.	.	CASSAGTSGGAEDTQYF	TGTGCCAGCAGCGCAGGGACTAGCGGGGGGGCCGAAGATACGCAGTATTTT
TRBJ1-3	TRBV4-1	.	.	CASSQGPDRRSGNTIYF	TGCGCCAGCAGCCAAGGGCCCGACAGACGCTCTGGAAACACCATATATTTT
TRBJ1-2	TRBV5-1	TRBD1	.	CASSLEGADYGYTF	TGCGCCAGCAGCTTGGAGGGGGCCGACTATGGCTACACCTTC
TRBJ1-2	TRBV12-3/TRBV12-4	.	.	CASSPGRVYGYTF	TGTGCCAGCAGTCCGGGGAGGGTCTATGGCTACACCTTC
TRBJ1-1	TRBV19	TRBD1	.	CASSLTGTVNTEAFF	TGTGCCAGTAGTCTAACCGGGACAGTGAACACTGAAGCTTTCTTT
TRBJ1-1	TRBV29-1	.	.	CSVVLGASEAFF	TGCAGCGTTGTCTTGGGAGCATCGGAAGCTTTCTTT